Shown below are 17 T cell receptor beta chains from a single sample sequenced in a study of beta chain features in type 1 diabetes. The antigens for these receptors are not known. The entirety of the isolated RNA underwent reverse transcription, so expressed TCRB transcripts were sequenced. TCRdb's copy holds only in-frame clones and misses some; the assay was immunoSEQ multiplex PCR. The sample holds under 400,000 clones; approximately 12% are singletons and the top ten take 0.0095% to 0.012%. Study-level points and caveats: Within each of all four CD4+ subsets, Type 1 diabetes patients had TCRB CDR3s that were moderately but significantly shorter.

Sequenced input: naive CD4+ T cells from blood. The receptors here all came from a woman between 18 and 29 years old with type 1 diabetes.

There are a few counts of this clone. The chain joins TRBV30 to TRBJ2-3; 12 bases line up with TRBD2. Trimming cost V 8 bases and J 2 bases; bases outside gene matches: 2. Germline CDR1 GTSNPN, CDR2 SVGIG (reference sequence). The CDR3 runs 13 residues. The CDR3 region is CARTSGTTDTQYF. The DNA of the CDR3 is TGTGCCCGGACTAGCGGGACCACAGATACGCAGTATTTT.

The rearrangement joins TRBV6-1 to TRBJ1-2, with TRBD1 as a possible D gene (6 bases). Germline V gene lookup returns CDR1 MNHNS and CDR2 SASEGT. CDR3 length equals 13 residues. The V gene lost 4 bases and the J gene lost 6 bases, with 12 bases spanning the gap. The DNA for the CDR3 is TGTGCCAGCAGTGGAACAGGGCTTGATGGCTACACCTTC. As protein: CASSGTGLDGYTF.

The gene calls are TRBV19 and TRBJ1-2, with 7 nucleotides matching TRBD1. CDR1 and CDR2 from the germline V gene are LNHDA and SQIVND (reference sequence). There are 17 residues in the CDR3. V gave up 5 bases and J gave up 5 bases; unmatched junction bases: 17. The CDR3 reads CASSHYAGGQRDYGYTF. For the CDR3, the DNA is TGTGCCAGTAGTCACTACGCTGGGGGACAGCGCGATTATGGCTACACCTTC.

CDR3 nucleotides: TGTGCCAGCAGTTACTCCGGGACTAGCAGAATTTACGAGCAGTACTTC. This codes for CASSYSGTSRIYEQYF. The rearrangement joins TRBV6-5 to TRBJ2-7, with 9 positions matching TRBD2. The V gene's germline CDR1 is MNHEY and CDR2 SVGAGI. The CDR3 totals 16 residues. The V and J ends lost 0 bases and 4 bases, in that order; junction bases with no gene match: 7.

This clone appeared a few times. This chain connects TRBV29-1 to TRBJ1-1; D may be TRBD1 (5 bases). The germline V gene encodes CDR1 SQVTM and CDR2 ANQGSEA. Deletions cut 4 bases from V and 6 bases from J, with 12 bases between. The CDR3 is 12 amino acids. CDR3 region: CSVVPGLAEAFF. DNA of the CDR3: TGCAGCGTTGTCCCAGGGCTTGCTGAAGCTTTCTTT.

This clone showed up just a few times. The rearrangement joins TRBV5-1 to TRBJ2-1; TRBD2 matches 10 bases. The CDR3 is made up of 16 amino acids. CDR1 is SGHRS, CDR2 YFSETQ, per germline. Losses at the gene ends were 4 bases for V and 0 bases for J; bases not matched to a gene: 4. The CDR3 region has the DNA TGCGCCAGCAGCGCCCGACTAGCGGGCTCCTACAATGAGCAGTTCTTC. Translating gives CASSARLAGSYNEQFF. Full variable domain (rest looked up from reference TRBV5-1 and TRBJ2-1): KAGVTQTPRYLIKTRGQQVTLSCSPISGHRSVSWYQQTPGQGLQFLFEYFSETQRNKGNFPGRFSGRQFSNSRSEMNVSTLELGDSALYLCASSARLAGSYNEQFFGPGTRLTVL.

This clone was observed a handful of times. The junction and the germline gene differ at one end; a read error may be behind it. Here the CDR3 DNA reads TGTGCCAGCAGCTCGACCCGGGTCGACCTCAACTTC. Amino acids: CASSSTRVDLNF. This chain uses TRBV7-2 with TRBJ2-7; D uncertain. The CDR3 has 12 residues. Germline CDR1 is SGHTA and CDR2 is FQGNSA.

This clone was seen only a few times. The V gene is TRBV30, the J gene TRBJ2-7; 9 positions match TRBD1. J lost 3 bases, V lost 4 bases, and 4 bases had no gene match. In germline, CDR1 is GTSNPN, CDR2 SVGIG (reference sequence). There are 13 residues in the CDR3. As DNA, the CDR3 is TGTGCCTGGAACAGGGGGCCGGGCTACGAGCAGTACTTC. It yields the protein CAWNRGPGYEQYF.

The chain has TRBV4-3 and TRBJ2-5; 12 nucleotides match TRBD2. Per the germline V gene, CDR1 is LGHNA and CDR2 is YSLEER. Losses at the gene ends were 0 bases for V and 4 bases for J; bases not matched to a gene: 15. The CDR3 loop spans 20 amino acids. CDR3 amino acids: CASSQDKNPGKTSGGETQYF. CDR3 DNA sequence: TGCGCCAGCAGCCAAGATAAGAATCCCGGCAAGACTAGCGGGGGAGAGACCCAGTACTTC.

This clone was detected only a few times. J is TRBJ2-7 and V is TRBV15; 10 bases align to TRBD1. V lost 4 bases, J lost 0 bases, and 3 bases stayed unmatched. This CDR3 spans 15 amino acids. CDR1 is LNHNV, CDR2 YYDKDF, per germline (reference sequence). The CDR3 bases are TGTGCCACCAGCACGGGACAGGGGAGCTCCTACGAGCAGTACTTC. Its translation: CATSTGQGSSYEQYF.

This clone was observed a few times. The rearrangement links TRBV9 to TRBJ1-1, with D possibly matching TRBD1 (6 bases). Germline lookup yields CDR1 SGDLS and CDR2 YYNGEE. Between the trimmed V and J ends, which lost 3 bases and 11 bases, there was a span of 17 bases. The CDR3 is made up of 13 amino acids. CDR3: CASSERGGLTAFF. CDR3 bases: TGTGCCAGCAGCGAAAGGGGGGGTCTGACGGCTTTCTTT.

This clone has just one count. V and J are TRBV19 and TRBJ2-3, with D maybe TRBD2 (7 bases). V gave up 7 bases and J gave up 4 bases, with 21 bases separating them. The CDR3 consists of 16 residues. From germline, CDR1 is LNHDA and CDR2 SQIVND (reference sequence). The CDR3 loop reads CASMNGGGGLADTQYF. The DNA for the CDR3 is TGTGCCAGTATGAATGGCGGGGGCGGGTTGGCAGATACGCAGTATTTT.

This rearrangement joins TRBV9 to TRBJ2-3; possibly TRBD1 for D (5 bases). The CDR3 extends over 13 amino acids. The germline gives CDR1 SGDLS, CDR2 YYNGEE. CDR3 sequence: CATKSWGPDTQYF. DNA for the CDR3: TGTGCAACTAAAAGCTGGGGCCCAGATACGCAGTATTTT.

The table lists this clone with a count of one. The J gene is TRBJ2-7, the V gene TRBV15; TRBD2 agrees at 7 bases. CDR1 and CDR2 (germline): LNHNV, YYDKDF (reference sequence). The CDR3 has 16 residues. The V gene end was trimmed by 3 bases and the J gene end by 3 bases; junction bases not matched to a gene: 11. CDR3 in DNA: TGTGCCACCAGCAGCCCATTGGGGGGGGACGGCTACGAGCAGTACTTC. Translated, it gives CATSSPLGGDGYEQYF.

This chain links TRBV11-2 with TRBJ1-1; 7 bases line up with TRBD1. Germline values: CDR1 SGHAT, CDR2 FQNNGV. V gave up 5 bases and J gave up 7 bases; unmatched junction bases: 7. The length of the CDR3 is 13 residues. The CDR3 spells CASSTPGQIEAFF. CDR3 bases: TGTGCCAGCAGCACGCCGGGACAGATTGAAGCTTTCTTT.

The chain has TRBV7-2 and TRBJ1-2; maybe TRBD1 (5 bases). The length of the CDR3 is 13 residues. Trimming shortened V by 4 bases and J by 1 base, and 7 bases separated the two germline ends. CDR1 and CDR2 from the germline V gene are SGHTA and FQGNSA. The CDR3 loop is CASSSDSNYGYTF. DNA for the CDR3: TGTGCCAGCAGCTCCGACAGTAACTATGGCTACACCTTC. Together with reference TRBV7-2 and TRBJ1-2, the CDR3 gives the full variable domain: GAGVSQSPSNKVTEKGKDVELRCDPISGHTALYWYRQSLGQGLEFLIYFQGNSAPDKSGLPSDRFSAERTGGSVSTLTIQRTQQEDSAVYLCASSSDSNYGYTFGSGTRLTVV.

This clone was recorded a few times. This chain connects TRBV7-9 to TRBJ2-1; D is possibly TRBD2 (6 bases). CDR1 is SEHNR and CDR2 is FQNEAQ in the germline V gene (reference sequence). The CDR3 covers 14 residues. Trimming left V 5 bases short and J 7 bases short, with 15 bases between. CDR3 amino acids: CASSGDSSGNEQFF. The CDR3 nucleotides read TGTGCCAGCAGCGGGGACTCCTCGGGAAATGAGCAGTTCTTC.